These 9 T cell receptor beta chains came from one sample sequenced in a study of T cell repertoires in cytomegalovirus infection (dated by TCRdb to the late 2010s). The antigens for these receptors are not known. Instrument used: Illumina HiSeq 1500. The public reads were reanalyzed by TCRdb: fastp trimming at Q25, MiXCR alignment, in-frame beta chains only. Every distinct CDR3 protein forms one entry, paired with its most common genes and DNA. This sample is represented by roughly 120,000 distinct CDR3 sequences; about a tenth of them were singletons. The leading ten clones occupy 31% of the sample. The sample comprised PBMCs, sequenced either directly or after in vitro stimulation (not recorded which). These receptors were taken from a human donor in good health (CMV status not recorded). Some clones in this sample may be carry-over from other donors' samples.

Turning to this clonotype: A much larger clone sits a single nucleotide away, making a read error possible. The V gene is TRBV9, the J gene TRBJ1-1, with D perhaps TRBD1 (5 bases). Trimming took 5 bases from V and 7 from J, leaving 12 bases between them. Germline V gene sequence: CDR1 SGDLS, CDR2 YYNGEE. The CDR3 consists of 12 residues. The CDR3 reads CASRVGANEAFF. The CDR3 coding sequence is TGTGCCAGCAGGGTTGGGGCCAATGAAGCTTTCTTT.

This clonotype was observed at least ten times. In nucleotides, the CDR3 is TGTGCCAGCAGAGAACTCGGGATCAATAGCAATCAGCCCCAGCATTTT. Residues: CASRELGINSNQPQHF. This rearrangement joins TRBV6-2 or TRBV6-3 to TRBJ1-5, with unresolved D. CDR1 is MNHEY, CDR2 SVGEGT, per germline. This CDR3 is 16 amino acids long. V lost 6 bases and J lost 0, with 15 bases in between.

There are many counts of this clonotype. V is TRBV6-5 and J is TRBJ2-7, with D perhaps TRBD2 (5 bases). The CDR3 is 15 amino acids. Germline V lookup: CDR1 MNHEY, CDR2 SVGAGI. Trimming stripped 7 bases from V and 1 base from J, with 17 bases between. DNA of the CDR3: TGTGCCAGCAAGCGGTCTCCCGACGATTCCTACGAGCAGTACTTC. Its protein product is CASKRSPDDSYEQYF.

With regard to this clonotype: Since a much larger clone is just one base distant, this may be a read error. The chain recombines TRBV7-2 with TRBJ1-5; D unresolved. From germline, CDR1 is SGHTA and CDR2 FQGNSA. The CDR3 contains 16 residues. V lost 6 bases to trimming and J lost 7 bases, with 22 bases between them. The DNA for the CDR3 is TGTGCCAGCAGTCTTAACGTTGCAGCGACCAGGCAGCCCCAGCATTTT. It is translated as CASSLNVAATRQPQHF.

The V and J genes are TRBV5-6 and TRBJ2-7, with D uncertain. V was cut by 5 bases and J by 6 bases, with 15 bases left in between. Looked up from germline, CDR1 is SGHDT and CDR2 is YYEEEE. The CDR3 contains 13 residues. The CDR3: CASRPQSGREQYV. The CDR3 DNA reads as TGTGCCAGCAGGCCTCAGTCCGGTCGCGAGCAGTACGTC.

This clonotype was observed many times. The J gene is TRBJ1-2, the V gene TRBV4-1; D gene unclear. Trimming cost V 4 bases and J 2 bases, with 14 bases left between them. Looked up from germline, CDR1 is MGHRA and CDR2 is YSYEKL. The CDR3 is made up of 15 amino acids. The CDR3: CASSPLIGNNYGYTF. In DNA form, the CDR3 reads TGCGCCAGCAGCCCTTTAATCGGGAACAACTATGGCTACACCTTC.

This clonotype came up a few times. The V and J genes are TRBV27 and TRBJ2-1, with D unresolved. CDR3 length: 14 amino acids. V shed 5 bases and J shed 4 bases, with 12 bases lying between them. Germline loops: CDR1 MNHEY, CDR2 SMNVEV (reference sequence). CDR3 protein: CASSPDGPYNEQFF. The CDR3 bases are TGTGCCAGCAGTCCGGACGGACCTTACAATGAGCAGTTCTTC.

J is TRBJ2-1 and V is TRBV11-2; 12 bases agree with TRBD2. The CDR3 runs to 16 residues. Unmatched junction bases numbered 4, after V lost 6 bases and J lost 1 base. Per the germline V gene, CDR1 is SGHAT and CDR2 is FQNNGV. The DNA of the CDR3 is TGTGCCAGCAGACTAGCGGGAGGCCGATCCTACAATGAGCAGTTCTTC. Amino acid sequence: CASRLAGGRSYNEQFF.

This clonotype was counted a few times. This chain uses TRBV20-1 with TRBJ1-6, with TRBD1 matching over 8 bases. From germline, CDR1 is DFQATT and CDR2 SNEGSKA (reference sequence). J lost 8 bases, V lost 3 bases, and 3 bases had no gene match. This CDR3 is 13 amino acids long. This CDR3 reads CSASTGGYSPLHF. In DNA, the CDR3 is TGCAGTGCTAGCACAGGGGGTTATTCACCCCTCCACTTT.